This T cell receptor (beta chain) was sequenced in a study of identical twins. The ends were cut back, 2 bases at V and 7 bases at J, with 18 bases in the middle. Per the germline V gene, CDR1 is MGHRA and CDR2 is YSYEKL. The CDR3 extends over 15 amino acids. TCRdb re-called the 5' RACE reads with MiXCR, one entry per CDR3 protein. The sample lists around 490,000 distinct CDR3 sequences; 13% to 15% were seen once. In addition, the sample was reused for a study of yellow fever vaccine responses in identical twins.

The sample taken for sequencing was CD4+ T cells sorted from blood. The chain carries TRBV4-1 and TRBJ2-7, with D maybe TRBD1 (6 bases). The receptor was isolated from a woman aged 18-29 years in good health. The CDR3 reads CASSQNRDTLSEQYF. The CDR3 coding sequence is TGCGCCAGCAGCCAAAACCGGGACACCCTCTCTGAGCAGTACTTC.